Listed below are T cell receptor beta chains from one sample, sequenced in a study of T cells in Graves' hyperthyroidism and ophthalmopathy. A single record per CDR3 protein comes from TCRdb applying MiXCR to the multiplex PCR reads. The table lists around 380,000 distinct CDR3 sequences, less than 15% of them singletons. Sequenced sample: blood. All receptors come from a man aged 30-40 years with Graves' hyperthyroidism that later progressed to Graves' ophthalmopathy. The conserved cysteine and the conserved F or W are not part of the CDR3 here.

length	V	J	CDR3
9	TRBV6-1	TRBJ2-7	ASRIGQGQY
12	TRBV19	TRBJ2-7	AGVGDSRSYEQY
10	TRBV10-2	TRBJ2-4	ASSGQAAIQY
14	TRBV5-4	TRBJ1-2	ASRNGQYPANYGYT
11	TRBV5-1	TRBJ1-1	ASSLGRNTEAF
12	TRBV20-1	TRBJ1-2	SAYNRGRDYGYT
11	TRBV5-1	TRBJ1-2	ASSDRDSGGRT
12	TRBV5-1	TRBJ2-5	ASKDWGGKETQY
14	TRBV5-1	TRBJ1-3	ASSLTTGNWGNTIY
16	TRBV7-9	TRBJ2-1	ASSGGTPGLAGGHEQF
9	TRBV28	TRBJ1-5	ATNSRQPQH
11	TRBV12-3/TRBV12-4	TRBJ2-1	ASRGDRVAEQF
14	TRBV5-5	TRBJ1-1	ASILRALDWGTEAF
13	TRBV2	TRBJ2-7	ASSVSGGARYEQY
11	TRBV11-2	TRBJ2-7	ASSLDTDGEQY
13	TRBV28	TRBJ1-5	ASRKQGPSNQPQH
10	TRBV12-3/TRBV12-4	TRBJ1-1	ASSLNMWEAF
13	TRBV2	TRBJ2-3	ASRSTGAPGDTQY
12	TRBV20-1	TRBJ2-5	SARDTGKGETQY
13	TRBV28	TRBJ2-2	ASSRGGGNTGELF
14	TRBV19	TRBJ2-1	ASSIGGGGAYNEQF
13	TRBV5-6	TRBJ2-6	ASSPLRTGANVLT
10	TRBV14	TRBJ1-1	ASSQVRPEAF
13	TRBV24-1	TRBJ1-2	ATSDNRDRGYGYT
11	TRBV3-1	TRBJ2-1	ASSQLQGDEQF
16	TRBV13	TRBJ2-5	ASSSRGLAGGHQETQY
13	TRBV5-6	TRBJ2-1	ASSQASGGAHEQF
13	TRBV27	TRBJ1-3	ASKLTTSSGNTIY
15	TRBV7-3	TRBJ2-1	ASSPEGGGWGYNEQF
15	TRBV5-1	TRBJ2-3	ASSLRPSGGAADTQY
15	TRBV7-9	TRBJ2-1	ASSPSRGAGGPGEQF
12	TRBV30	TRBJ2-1	AWTMGGWYNEQF
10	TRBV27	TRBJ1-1	ASSPTGTEAF
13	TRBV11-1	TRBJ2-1	ASSFLGHYGNEQF
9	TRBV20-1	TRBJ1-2	SAAEDYGYT
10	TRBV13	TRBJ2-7	ASSLVQGEQY
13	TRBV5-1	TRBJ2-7	ASSLGDLMGYEQY
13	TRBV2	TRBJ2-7	ASSLGTGRAPEQY
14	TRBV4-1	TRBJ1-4	ASSQEGTGATEKLF
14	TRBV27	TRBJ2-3	ASSFVFWQGTDTQY
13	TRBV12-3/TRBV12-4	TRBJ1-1	ASRPRPQGNTEAF
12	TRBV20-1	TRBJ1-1	SAFRDRGNTEAF
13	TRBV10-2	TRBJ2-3	ASSESSGGTDTQY
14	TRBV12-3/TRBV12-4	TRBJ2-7	ASSSPLGLSSYEQY
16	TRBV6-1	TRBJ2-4	ASRSTGTPKGAKNIQY
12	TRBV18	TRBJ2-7	ASSPYESSYEQY
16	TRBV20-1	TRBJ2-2	SARDPRGGGGASGELF
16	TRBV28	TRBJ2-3	ASSSGLAGVGSTDTQY
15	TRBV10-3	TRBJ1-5	AISESFGQGGNQPQH
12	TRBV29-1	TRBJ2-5	SVEYGTGPETQY
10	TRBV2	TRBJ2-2	ASSSGQRLLF
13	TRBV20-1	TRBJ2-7	SARRPGQGDYEQY
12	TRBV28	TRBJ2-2	ASSTGGQTGELF
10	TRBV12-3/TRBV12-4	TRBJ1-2	ASKPGVSGYT